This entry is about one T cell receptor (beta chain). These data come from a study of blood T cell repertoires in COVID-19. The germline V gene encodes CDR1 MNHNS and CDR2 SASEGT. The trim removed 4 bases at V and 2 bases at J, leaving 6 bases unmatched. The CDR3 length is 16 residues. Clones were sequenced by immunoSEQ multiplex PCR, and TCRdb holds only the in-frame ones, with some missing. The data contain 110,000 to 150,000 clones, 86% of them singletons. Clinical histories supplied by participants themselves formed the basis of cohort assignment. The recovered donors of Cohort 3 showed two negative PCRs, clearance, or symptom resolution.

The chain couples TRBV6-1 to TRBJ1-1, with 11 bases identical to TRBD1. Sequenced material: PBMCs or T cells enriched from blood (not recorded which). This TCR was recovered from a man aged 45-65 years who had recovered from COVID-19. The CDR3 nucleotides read TGTGCCAGCAGTGGGACAGGGGGCTTCCTTAACACTGAAGCTTTCTTT. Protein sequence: CASSGTGGFLNTEAFF.